This entry lists 9 T cell receptor beta chains sequenced from one sample in a study of blood T cell repertoires in COVID-19. TCRdb's copy holds only in-frame clones and misses some; the assay was immunoSEQ multiplex PCR. The data contain about 230,000 clones, roughly 80% of them singletons. The sample consisted of peripheral blood. These receptor sequences come from a woman older than 75 with COVID-19, enrolled during active disease.

CDR3 residues: CASSLSTGTDTEAFF. CDR3 bases: TGTGCCAGCAGCTTATCGACAGGGACGGACACTGAAGCTTTCTTT. The rearrangement uses TRBV7-8 and TRBJ1-1; TRBD1 matches 7 bases. J lost 3 bases, V lost 2 bases, and 6 bases had no gene match. Looked up from germline, CDR1 is SGHVS and CDR2 is FQNEAQ. The CDR3 sequence is 15 residues long. The variable domain in full, completed from reference TRBV7-8 and TRBJ1-1, reads GAGVSQSPRYKVAKRGQDVALRCDPISGHVSLFWYQQALGQGPEFLTYFQNEAQLDKSGLPSDRFFAERPEGSVSTLKIQRTQQEDSAVYLCASSLSTGTDTEAFFGQGTRLTVV.

CDR3 region: CASSQGQNNQPQHF. CDR3 coding DNA: TGTGCCAGCTCCCAAGGACAGAACAATCAGCCCCAGCATTTT. The genes are TRBV18 and TRBJ1-5; a possible D gene is TRBD1 (6 bases). Between the trimmed V and J ends, which lost 6 bases and 3 bases, there was a span of 12 bases. The CDR3 consists of 14 residues. Germline CDR1 reads KGHSH; CDR2 reads LQKENI.

This clone occurred once. V usage is TRBV19 and J usage is TRBJ2-2; D is uncertain. V gave up 3 bases and J gave up 1 base, with 6 bases separating them. The CDR3 length is 14 residues. The germline V gene has CDR1 LNHDA and CDR2 SQIVND (reference sequence). In DNA form, the CDR3 reads TGTGCCAGTAGTATTCCGGTGAACACCGGGGAGCTGTTTTTT. Its protein is CASSIPVNTGELFF.

CDR3 protein: CAIRGTGGNQPQHF. In DNA form, the CDR3 reads TGTGCCATCAGGGGGACAGGAGGCAATCAGCCCCAGCATTTT. The chain employs TRBV10-3 and TRBJ1-5; 8 bases map to TRBD1. This CDR3 spans 14 amino acids. V was pared by 6 bases and J by 2 bases, with 3 bases of the junction left unmatched. The germline V gene encodes CDR1 ENHRY and CDR2 SYGVKD.

This clone was picked up one time. This chain uses TRBV7-9 with TRBJ1-3, with TRBD1 as a possible D gene (6 bases). Looked up from germline, CDR1 is SEHNR and CDR2 is FQNEAQ (reference sequence). The CDR3 runs to 15 residues. Trimming stripped 7 bases from V and 3 bases from J, with 16 bases between. CDR3 in amino acids: CASKDRGAGGNTIYF. CDR3 nucleotide sequence: TGTGCCAGCAAAGATCGGGGGGCCGGTGGAAACACCATATATTTT.

This clone was found a few times. V gene TRBV29-1 combines with J gene TRBJ1-1; D not certain. Germline V gene lookup returns CDR1 SQVTM and CDR2 ANQGSEA. Between the trimmed V and J ends, which lost 5 bases and 0 bases, there was a span of 16 bases. This CDR3 contains 15 residues. The CDR3 sequence: CSVFGGERVNTEAFF. The CDR3 coding sequence is TGCAGCGTTTTCGGAGGAGAGAGAGTGAACACTGAAGCTTTCTTT.

The rearrangement uses TRBV7-2 and TRBJ2-2; D gene uncertain. Germline V gives CDR1 SGHTA, CDR2 FQGNSA. The CDR3 sequence is 12 residues long. With 3 bases removed from V and 7 bases from J, the gap between germline ends came to 6 bases. The CDR3 region has the DNA TGTGCCAGCAGCTTGAGGAGCGGGGAGCTGTTTTTT. This sequence encodes CASSLRSGELFF. Supplemented by reference TRBV7-2 and TRBJ2-2, the full variable domain reads GAGVSQSPSNKVTEKGKDVELRCDPISGHTALYWYRQSLGQGLEFLIYFQGNSAPDKSGLPSDRFSAERTGGSVSTLTIQRTQQEDSAVYLCASSLRSGELFFGEGSRLTVL.

The chain has TRBV19 and TRBJ1-5, with a weak D call TRBD1 (5 bases). In germline, CDR1 is LNHDA, CDR2 SQIVND (reference sequence). Trimming took off 1 base at V and 4 bases at J, with 11 bases between the two ends. The CDR3 extends over 15 amino acids. Written as DNA, the CDR3 is TGTGCCAGTAGTATAGTGGGCAGGGCAAATCAGCCCCAGCATTTT. This sequence encodes CASSIVGRANQPQHF.

The V and J genes are TRBV9 and TRBJ2-2; D gene ambiguous. This CDR3 comprises 12 residues. The V gene's germline CDR1 is SGDLS and CDR2 YYNGEE. Deletions cut 0 bases from V and 8 bases from J, with 5 bases between. CDR3 DNA: TGTGCCAGCAGCGTAGGTCTGGGGGAGCTGTTTTTT. Translated, it gives CASSVGLGELFF.